These 14 T cell receptor beta chains came from one sample sequenced in a study of T cell changes during pregnancy in multiple sclerosis. Using immunoSEQ multiplex PCR, the repertoire was profiled, and TCRdb retains in-frame clones only, with some absent. This sample has some 75,000 clones, with 90% to 95% found just once. This material consisted of peripheral blood, taken in the second trimester of pregnancy. All receptors derive from a female donor with multiple sclerosis, enrolled in a pregnancy study.

The chain has TRBV9 and TRBJ2-1; TRBD1 matches at 8 bases. In germline, CDR1 is SGDLS, CDR2 YYNGEE. The CDR3 loop spans 15 amino acids. V gave up 1 base and J gave up 5 bases; unmatched junction bases: 5. The CDR3 loop reads CASSVQGAGDNEQFF. In nucleotides, the CDR3 is TGTGCCAGCAGCGTACAGGGGGCGGGCGACAATGAGCAGTTCTTC. Full variable domain (outside the CDR3, taken from reference TRBV9 and TRBJ2-1): DSGVTQTPKHLITATGQRVTLRCSPRSGDLSVYWYQQSLDQGLQFLIQYYNGEERAKGNILERFSAQQFPDLHSELNLSSLELGDSALYFCASSVQGAGDNEQFFGPGTRLTVL.

The chain links TRBV4-1 to TRBJ2-7, with 7 bases that match TRBD1. The CDR3 is made up of 14 amino acids. Looked up from germline, CDR1 is MGHRA and CDR2 is YSYEKL. J lost 1 base, V lost 2 bases, and 2 bases had no gene match. The CDR3 sequence: CASSQTTGSYEQYF. The CDR3 DNA reads TGCGCCAGCAGCCAAACGACAGGGTCCTACGAGCAGTACTTC.

The gene calls are TRBV28 and TRBJ2-7; 14 bases are shared with TRBD2. Unmatched junction bases numbered 3, after V lost 5 bases and J lost 3 bases. The CDR3 spans 15 residues. Germline-derived CDR1 and CDR2 are MDHEN and SYDVKM. CDR3 in DNA: TGTGCCAGCAGTCCCGGACTAGCGGGGGGCTACGAGCAGTACTTC. This encodes CASSPGLAGGYEQYF.

The chain recombines TRBV10-2 with TRBJ1-1, with TRBD1 as a possible D gene (5 bases). Germline lookup yields CDR1 WSHSY and CDR2 SAAADI. V was shortened by 0 bases and J by 4 bases, with 15 bases between the two germline ends. This CDR3 spans 16 amino acids. CDR3 amino acids: CASSESTGGMATEAFF. CDR3 bases: TGCGCCAGCAGTGAGTCGACTGGGGGGATGGCCACTGAAGCTTTCTTT.

The CDR3 is CASSYSGQGHTEAFF. CDR3 DNA sequence: TGTGCCAGCAGTTATTCAGGACAGGGACACACTGAAGCTTTCTTT. V is TRBV6-5 and J is TRBJ1-1, with 8 positions matching TRBD1. CDR3 length: 15 residues. V dropped 3 bases and J dropped 3; count of bases not matched to a gene: 6. The germline V gene has CDR1 MNHEY and CDR2 SVGAGI.

This chain links TRBV15 with TRBJ1-1; TRBD1 aligns across 9 bases. V was pared by 1 base and J by 3 bases, with 3 bases of the junction left unmatched. Per the germline V gene, CDR1 is LNHNV and CDR2 is YYDKDF (reference sequence). This CDR3 contains 15 residues. The CDR3 sequence: CATSRVTGGYTEAFF. The CDR3 DNA follows: TGTGCCACCAGCAGAGTGACAGGGGGATACACTGAAGCTTTCTTT. The entire variable domain, with the rest obtained from reference TRBV15 and TRBJ1-1, is as follows: DAMVIQNPRYQVTQFGKPVTLSCSQTLNHNVMYWYQQKSSQAPKLLFHYYDKDFNNEADTPDNFQSRRPNTSFCFLDIRSPGLGDTAMYLCATSRVTGGYTEAFFGQGTRLTVV.

The chain is built from TRBV30 and TRBJ2-5; tentatively, D is TRBD1 (7 bases). This CDR3 spans 15 amino acids. V dropped 1 base and J dropped 5 bases, with 17 bases sitting between them. Germline V gene lookup returns CDR1 GTSNPN and CDR2 SVGIG (reference sequence). The CDR3, as DNA: TGTGCCTGGAGTGGACAGGGAGGTCCCGCTGAGACCCAGTACTTC. As protein: CAWSGQGGPAETQYF.

The chain is built from TRBV10-3 and TRBJ1-1; D ambiguous. The CDR3 consists of 11 residues. Trimming took 8 bases from V and 8 from J, leaving 12 bases between them. Germline CDR1 is ENHRY and CDR2 is SYGVKD. The CDR3 loop reads CAIGARTEAFF. Here the CDR3 DNA reads TGTGCCATCGGAGCACGCACCGAAGCTTTCTTT.

V and J are TRBV27 and TRBJ2-3, with a tentative D call TRBD2 (5 bases). The CDR3 length is 16 residues. In germline, CDR1 is MNHEY, CDR2 SMNVEV (reference sequence). The V and J ends lost 0 bases and 2 bases respectively, with 12 bases between them. The CDR3 loop is CASSLSVDSLTDTQYF. CDR3 DNA sequence: TGTGCCAGCAGTTTATCAGTGGACTCCCTCACAGATACGCAGTATTTT.

The chain combines TRBV6-5 with TRBJ2-2; 11 bases line up with TRBD2. The CDR3 is made up of 14 amino acids. V dropped 6 bases and J dropped 4; count of bases not matched to a gene: 1. Per germline, CDR1 MNHEY and CDR2 SVGAGI. DNA for the CDR3: TGTGCCAGCAGACTAGCGGGAGCCACCGGGGAGCTGTTTTTT. Its protein is CASRLAGATGELFF.

The V and J genes are TRBV10-3 and TRBJ1-4; D is possibly TRBD1 (6 bases). V was shortened by 10 bases and J by 3 bases, with 12 bases between the two germline ends. The germline V gene encodes CDR1 ENHRY and CDR2 SYGVKD. The CDR3 has 13 amino acids. The CDR3 DNA sequence: TGTGCCACCACACAGGGACCTAATGAAAAACTGTTTTTT. Encoded protein: CATTQGPNEKLFF.

This chain connects TRBV30 to TRBJ1-1; no clear D. Germline loops: CDR1 GTSNPN, CDR2 SVGIG (reference sequence). This CDR3 spans 11 amino acids. Between the trimmed V and J ends, which lost 0 bases and 11 bases, there was a span of 10 bases. Here the CDR3 DNA reads TGTGCCTGGAGTGTGGAGGAGTGGGCTTTCTTT. Amino acid sequence: CAWSVEEWAFF.

This chain uses TRBV6-5 with TRBJ2-7; 11 positions agree with TRBD2. This CDR3 comprises 15 residues. Trimming cost V 6 bases and J 0 bases; bases outside gene matches: 4. CDR1 MNHEY and CDR2 SVGAGI come from the germline V gene. For the CDR3, the DNA is TGTGCCAGCAGCACTCTAGCGGGAGGCTCCTACGAGCAGTACTTC. This sequence encodes CASSTLAGGSYEQYF.

This chain joins TRBV10-3 and TRBJ2-2; 10 nucleotides align to TRBD2. Germline V gene data show CDR1 as ENHRY and CDR2 as SYGVKD. This CDR3 region has 16 residues. The V and J ends lost 3 bases and 4 bases, in that order; junction bases with no gene match: 5. The CDR3 DNA sequence: TGTGCCATCAGTGATCTAGCGGGAGCGACCACCGGGGAGCTGTTTTTT. It codes for CAISDLAGATTGELFF.